The TCR beta chain under discussion was sequenced for a study of shared clonotypes between healthy human individuals (TCRdb year 2020). Some background on the complete study: The cohort comprised a couple of women and a few men aged 18 to 49 years. Per donor, three plates each were used for CD4 naive and CD4 memory, two for CD8 naive, and one for CD8 memory. The study deeply sequenced blood TCR repertoires of several healthy adults to estimate repertoire size and the extent of clonotype sharing between individuals. To increase sequencing depth and limit assay-specific biases, TCR repertoire library preparation and sequencing were carried out by different laboratories using diverse techniques. Leukapheresis yielded between about 0.85 and 10 billion PBMCs per donor.

CD8 naive samples consisted of CD45RO-negative cells that were positively selected for CCR7, yielding a CD45RA+CCR7+ population without TemRA cells. Donors were healthy HIV-negative adults with no recently reported acute infections or vaccinations. Every donor was a Caucasian adult residing in Nashville, Tennessee, USA. Blood was obtained by leukapheresis, after which PBMCs were separated by Ficoll-Histopaque density gradient centrifugation and cryopreserved in liquid nitrogen vapor phase. Analytical flow cytometry was used to check the purity and quantity of every magnetically sorted T cell population. From each sorted fraction, genomic DNA was isolated and quantified by UV absorbance on a Nanodrop 2000c. The paper as a whole reports these results and caveats: Higher generation probabilities were observed for clonotypes shared by all four sorted-subset donors than for non-shared clonotypes. The genetic and exposure-history diversity represented was limited by the small number of donors. Pairwise subsampling led to the expectation that sequencing depth would affect the degree of clonotype sharing among donors. Larger estimated clonotype richness was generally found for naive subsets than for memory subsets. Only blood was sampled, and tissue TCR repertoires likely differ from those in blood. Even with the large sequencing depth, rarefaction of the sorted-subset datasets indicated that sequencing was incomplete. About 5% of naive CD4, 3.5% of naive CD8, 2.3% of memory CD4, and roughly 0.4% of memory CD8 clonotypes were shared across a few donors.

Using the deep immunoSEQ assay, TCR CDR3 regions were amplified from genomic DNA by multiplex PCR. Extracted genomic DNA from each cell subset was spread evenly across all wells of several immunoSEQ 96-well plates, with each plate serving as a replicate. For sorted subsets, approximately 0.2 ug of genomic DNA, equivalent to roughly 33,000 T cell genomes, went into each replicate PCR. The purified libraries were quantified using a Qubit 3.0 fluorometer, sized with a Bioanalyzer 2100, and then quantified again using the KAPA Library Quantification kit. A separate single-read 150-cycle Illumina NextSeq 550 flow cell was used to sequence each immunoSEQ 96-well plate. Concerning the study's data processing: Because the immunoSEQ output included only junctional sequences and no quality scores, the filtering could not be the same as the filtering used for full-length reads. Sequences were annotated with PyIR, a Python wrapper for IgBLAST v1.9, using IMGT germline references to assign V/J genes and CDR3. Any read was removed if the V/J assignment was weak (E-value above 1e-6), the CDR3 was missing, or the read contained stop codons, out-of-frame junctions, or ambiguous translated residues. V3J clonotypes were defined by identical inferred V gene, J gene, and CDR3 amino acid sequence. Percentage overlap between repertoires was calculated by dividing the number of shared unique clonotypes by the size of the smaller repertoire. Richness of each repertoire was evaluated using RTK rarefaction, the Chao1 estimator, and Recon v2.1 estimates of unobserved clonotypes. Generation probabilities for all TCRbeta clonotypes obtained by the gDNA method from a handful of donors were computed using OLGA. Here the immuneACCESS table is served through TCRdb, limited to in-frame sequences with V and J called. Missing clones are a known gap in these copies; in checked studies unresolved V genes cover under half, and the rest lacks a known reason. The DNA gave D and trimming, while V, J and clone size come from that table. The sample table records about 550,000 clones; around 95% of these occur just once. 0.095% to 0.12% of the sample is in the top ten clones.

Measured from the cysteine to the phenylalanine, the CDR3 is 14 residues long. Solely the CDR3 DNA is kept, with 42 bases framed from the first base. The germline V gene supplies CDR1 SGHAT and CDR2 FQNNGV. V loses 5 bases at its end and J loses 4 bases; junction bases beyond the gene matches: 6. Notes on this clone: This clone's antigen is unknown. No much larger clone exists at a distance of one base, and base qualities are not known.

What was sequenced was naive CD8+ T cells sorted from blood. The sample's cell subset or site label, decoded: CD45RA+CCR7+. The clonotype originates from a woman younger than 45 in good health. Recombination linked TRBV11-2 to TRBJ2-7, with 9 bases aligning to TRBD1. CDR3 reads: CASSPSGTGYEQYF. Read as DNA, the sequence is TGTGCCAGCAGCCCCTCGGGGACAGGGTACGAGCAGTACTTC.